This T cell receptor beta chain emerged from a study of CD8 T cells in ankylosing spondylitis. Study conclusions and caveats: Significant enrichment of disease-linked clones was reported in matched ankylosing spondylitis synovial fluid.

There are 13 residues in the CDR3. V lost 5 bases and J lost 7, with 9 bases in between. This clonotype was counted between two and nine times. The antigen remains unidentified. 5'-RACE, quantitative and with molecular barcodes, yielded the TCR beta libraries. MiXCR was run by TCRdb on the 5' RACE reads, yielding one entry per CDR3 protein. This table holds about 24,000 distinct CDR3 sequences, roughly 17% found once. Sequences were obtained from blood. This sequence was found in a male donor with ankylosing spondylitis or in good health (not recorded which). The chain combines TRBV12-3 or TRBV12-4 with TRBJ2-6; D is perhaps TRBD1 (5 bases). CDR3 coding DNA: TGTGCCAGCAGTCCACAGGTAGCCAACGTCCTGACTTTC. Translated, it gives CASSPQVANVLTF.